What follows are 28 T cell receptor beta chains derived from one specimen sequenced in a study of glioma-infiltrating T cells. TCR alpha and beta CDR3 regions were amplified from RNA using iRepertoire nested multiplex PCR. MiXCR, run by TCRdb on the multiplex PCR reads, gives a single entry per CDR3 protein. The data hold about 130,000 distinct CDR3 sequences, with more than 20% observed a single time. Sequencing used glioma tissue, nonneoplastic brain tissue, or PBMCs (not recorded which). These receptors all stem from a human donor with low-grade glioma or glioblastoma, undergoing nonglioma brain surgery, or in good health (not recorded which).

The rearrangement links TRBV6-1 to TRBJ2-5, with a weak D call TRBD1 (6 bases). The length of the CDR3 is 13 residues. CDR1 and CDR2 from the germline V gene are MNHNS and SASEGT. V shed 5 bases and J shed 4 bases, with 11 bases lying between them. CDR3 sequence: CASSYDRTETQYF. CDR3 sequence (DNA): TGTGCCAGCAGTTATGACAGGACAGAGACCCAGTACTTC.

This clonotype was detected only a few times. The V and J genes are TRBV4-1 and TRBJ2-1, with 7 nucleotides matching TRBD1. Germline V gives CDR1 MGHRA, CDR2 YSYEKL. The CDR3 runs to 17 residues. V was clipped by 0 bases and J by 2 bases; unmatched bases: 7. CDR3 coding DNA: TGCGCCAGCAGCCAAGATTCGAGGGGGCAGGCCTACAATGAGCAGTTCTTC. Its translation is CASSQDSRGQAYNEQFF.

This clonotype was counted at least ten times. CDR3 nucleotides: TGCAGTGTCCTCCGAAGGGGGGCCCTGAACACTGAAGCTTTCTTT. It encodes CSVLRRGALNTEAFF. The chain has TRBV20-1 and TRBJ1-1, with a possible D match to TRBD1 (6 bases). V gave up 7 bases and J gave up 0 bases, with 18 bases separating them. Germline V lookup: CDR1 DFQATT, CDR2 SNEGSKA (reference sequence). The CDR3 has 15 residues.

This clonotype came up a few times. The CDR3 ends on some other residue instead of the conserved phenylalanine or tryptophan, so this is likely a read error. V and J are TRBV6-2 or TRBV6-3 and TRBJ1-1; 8 positions agree with TRBD1. Per germline, CDR1 MNHEY and CDR2 SVGEGT. After removal of 10 bases from V and 4 bases from J, the junction contained 11 bases not matched to a gene. CDR3 length: 14 residues. In nucleotides, the CDR3 is TGTGCCAACAGGACAGGGATCCTGCGCACTGAAGCTTTCCTT. It translates to CANRTGILRTEAFL.

At least ten counts were recorded for this clonotype. The J gene is TRBJ2-2, the V gene TRBV6-1; a weak D match, TRBD2 (5 bases). This CDR3 has 12 amino acids. The ends were cut back, 11 bases at V and 3 bases at J, with 10 bases in the middle. Per the germline V gene, CDR1 is MNHNS and CDR2 is SASEGT. CDR3 DNA: TGTGCCTCTTTGCGGGACACCGGGGAGCTGTTTTTT. Its protein product is CASLRDTGELFF.

CDR3 in DNA: TGTGCCAGCAGTTACTCGAATCGAGGCTACGAGCAGTACGTC. It yields the protein CASSYSNRGYEQYV. This chain joins TRBV6-6 and TRBJ2-7, with no clear D. Germline V gene sequence: CDR1 MNHNY, CDR2 SVGAGI (reference sequence). The V end was cut by 0 bases, the J end by 3 bases, with 9 bases between. CDR3 length equals 14 residues.

This clonotype was recorded a few times. This sequence joins TRBV20-1 and TRBJ1-5, with 9 bases that match TRBD1. The V gene end was trimmed by 1 base and the J gene end by 6 bases; junction bases not matched to a gene: 4. CDR1 and CDR2 (germline): DFQATT, SNEGSKA (reference sequence). The CDR3 has 14 residues. In DNA form, the CDR3 reads TGCAGTGCTAGAGTGACAGGGGGAGGTCAGCCCCAGCATTTT. This translates into CSARVTGGGQPQHF.

Many counts were recorded for this clonotype. The chain is built from TRBV11-2 and TRBJ2-5, with 9 bases aligning to TRBD2. Germline assignment: CDR1 SGHAT and CDR2 FQNNGV. Trimming took 5 bases from V and 1 from J; bases not matched to a gene: 8. CDR3 length: 16 amino acids. Written as DNA, the CDR3 is TGTGCCAGCAGCACCCCAACTAGCGGGTCCCAAGAGACCCAGTACTTC. Its protein product is CASSTPTSGSQETQYF.

The chain joins TRBV6-6 to TRBJ1-2; 11 bases line up with TRBD1. From germline, CDR1 is MNHNY and CDR2 SVGAGI (reference sequence). Unmatched junction bases numbered 6, after V lost 2 bases and J lost 1 base. The CDR3 length is 17 residues. The CDR3 region is CASSYVSGQGVNYGYTF. CDR3 bases: TGTGCCAGCAGTTACGTATCGGGACAGGGGGTTAACTATGGCTACACCTTC.

As regards this clonotype: A much larger clone lies a single base off, so this may be a read error. The CDR3 end shows no conserved phenylalanine or tryptophan, and so a read error is likely. V gene TRBV28 combines with J gene TRBJ1-1; 8 bases are a match to TRBD1. CDR3 size: 15 residues. The junction had 7 bases not matched to a gene; V was cut back by 7 bases and J by 0 bases. Germline CDR1 MDHEN, CDR2 SYDVKM. The CDR3 sequence: CASTPGDRMNTEAFS. Here the CDR3 DNA reads TGTGCCAGCACCCCAGGGGACAGGATGAACACTGAAGCTTTCTCT.

In this sample, this clonotype turned up many times. The chain couples TRBV6-1 to TRBJ1-3; 8 bases map to TRBD1. Germline assignment: CDR1 MNHNS and CDR2 SASEGT. The CDR3 extends over 14 amino acids. V lost 6 bases, J lost 0 bases, and 1 base stayed unmatched. In DNA form, the CDR3 reads TGTGCCAGCAGGGACAGGGTCTCTGGAAACACCATATATTTT. Its protein product is CASRDRVSGNTIYF.

This clonotype appeared a few times. The chain combines TRBV7-9 with TRBJ1-3; possibly TRBD1 for D (5 bases). The CDR3 totals 14 residues. Trimming took 5 bases from V and 0 from J, leaving 8 bases between them. Germline V gene data show CDR1 as SEHNR and CDR2 as FQNEAQ (reference sequence). As DNA, the CDR3 is TGTGCCAGCAGCAGGGGCCACTCTGGAAACACCATATATTTT. Translating gives CASSRGHSGNTIYF.

This clonotype was observed many times. J is TRBJ2-1 and V is TRBV27, with TRBD2 matching 7 bases. CDR1 MNHEY and CDR2 SMNVEV come from the germline V gene (reference sequence). V was pared by 4 bases and J by 2 bases, with 2 bases of the junction left unmatched. The CDR3 length is 14 residues. Written as DNA, the CDR3 is TGTGCCAGCAGTTATAGCGGGCCCTACAATGAGCAGTTCTTC. Its protein product is CASSYSGPYNEQFF.

V gene TRBV9 combines with J gene TRBJ2-1; 7 bases are shared with TRBD1. The CDR3 spans 16 residues. CDR1 SGDLS and CDR2 YYNGEE come from the germline V gene. The J segment lost 8 bases and the V segment lost 1 base, leaving 12 bases of the junction unmatched. The CDR3 DNA is TGTGCCAGCAGCGTAACCGGGACAGCCATAGGAGATGAGCAGTTCTTC. This codes for CASSVTGTAIGDEQFF.

V is TRBV12-3 or TRBV12-4 and J is TRBJ1-2; a weak D match, TRBD1 (5 bases). The CDR3 totals 13 residues. Trimming took off 7 bases at V and 4 bases at J, with 13 bases between the two ends. For the CDR3, the DNA is TGTGCCAGCACCGTGGGACCTGGCTATGGCTACACCTTC. Its protein is CASTVGPGYGYTF.

This CDR3 reads CASSLGTGGQGNSPLHF. CDR3 DNA: TGTGCCAGCAGCTTAGGGACAGGGGGCCAAGGGAATTCACCCCTCCACTTT. The chain uses TRBV7-2 and TRBJ1-6, with TRBD1 matching 11 bases. The germline gives CDR1 SGHTA, CDR2 FQGNSA. Germline trimming cut 1 base from V and 7 bases from J; bases unmatched to any gene: 6. CDR3 length equals 17 residues.

Regarding this clonotype: A much larger clone differs from this one at a single base, so this may be a read error. J is TRBJ2-3 and V is TRBV6-5; D is uncertain. Germline V gene data show CDR1 as MNHEY and CDR2 as SVGAGI. With 6 bases removed from V and 3 bases from J, the gap between germline ends came to 10 bases. The CDR3 loop spans 13 amino acids. Written as DNA, the CDR3 is TGTGCCAGCAGCCTCCGGTTAACAGATACGCAGTATTTT. Translated: CASSLRLTDTQYF.

The chain employs TRBV7-8 and TRBJ1-1; 11 bases map to TRBD1. The germline V gene encodes CDR1 SGHVS and CDR2 FQNEAQ. CDR3 length: 19 residues. V shed 5 bases, J shed 5 bases, and the junction held 19 bases outside the gene matches. CDR3 in amino acids: CASSRLSIRDRGTGTEAFF. The CDR3 DNA reads TGTGCCAGCAGCCGGCTTTCGATCCGGGACAGGGGGACTGGTACTGAAGCTTTCTTT.

The CDR3 is CASSPQGAKHGYTF. In DNA form, the CDR3 reads TGTGCCAGCTCACCGCAGGGAGCCAAGCATGGCTACACCTTC. This chain connects TRBV18 to TRBJ1-2, with a weak D call TRBD1 (5 bases). The CDR3 contains 14 residues. V was cut by 3 bases and J by 6 bases, with 14 bases left in between. Germline CDR1 KGHSH, CDR2 LQKENI.

This clonotype was seen more than once but under ten times. This chain connects TRBV6-2 or TRBV6-3 to TRBJ2-3; TRBD2 is a possible D gene (6 bases). V lost 6 bases and J lost 2, with 9 bases in between. The CDR3 consists of 13 residues. In germline, CDR1 is MNHEY, CDR2 SVGEGT. The CDR3 DNA sequence: TGTGCCAGCAGCTGGGGACTCACAGATACGCAGTATTTT. Translating it yields CASSWGLTDTQYF.

About this clonotype: This may arise from a read error, as a much more abundant clone is one base away. The chain has TRBV20-1 and TRBJ1-2; 7 positions match TRBD1. Germline trimming cut 6 bases from V and 12 bases from J; bases unmatched to any gene: 13. CDR1 and CDR2 from the germline V gene are DFQATT and SNEGSKA (reference sequence). The CDR3 is made up of 12 amino acids. The CDR3: CSASRGSEGHTF. The CDR3 coding sequence is TGCAGTGCCTCCAGGGGGAGTGAAGGCCACACCTTC.

This clonotype was detected a few times. This sequence joins TRBV12-3 or TRBV12-4 and TRBJ1-3, with D uncertain. The V gene lost 3 bases and the J gene lost 2 bases, with 8 bases spanning the gap. The CDR3 length is 14 residues. The CDR3 spells CASSFPGAGNTIYF. Here the CDR3 DNA reads TGTGCCAGCAGTTTTCCGGGAGCTGGAAACACCATATATTTT.

There are a few counts of this clonotype. CDR3 sequence reads: CASLGGGAYNEQFF. As DNA, the CDR3 is TGTGCCAGCTTGGGAGGGGGAGCTTACAATGAGCAGTTCTTC. The gene calls are TRBV7-2 and TRBJ2-1, with TRBD2 as a possible D gene (7 bases). Germline V lookup: CDR1 SGHTA, CDR2 FQGNSA. Deletions cut 8 bases from V and 4 bases from J, with 15 bases between. The CDR3 totals 14 residues.

At least ten counts were recorded for this clonotype. V usage is TRBV28 and J usage is TRBJ2-2, with TRBD1 identical over 8 bases. Germline trimming cut 3 bases from V and 5 bases from J; bases unmatched to any gene: 5. CDR1 is MDHEN, CDR2 SYDVKM, per germline. This CDR3 is built from 15 residues. The CDR3 loop is CASSFPGGRTGELFF. In nucleotides, the CDR3 is TGTGCCAGCAGTTTCCCAGGGGGCCGGACCGGGGAGCTGTTTTTT.

The sample holds a few counts of this clonotype. The chain is built from TRBV7-2 and TRBJ1-6, with a weak D call TRBD1 (5 bases). V shed 6 bases and J shed 5 bases, with 14 bases lying between them. This CDR3 comprises 15 residues. Looked up from germline, CDR1 is SGHTA and CDR2 is FQGNSA. CDR3 region: CASRQRDGDNSPLHF. The CDR3 DNA is TGTGCCAGCAGGCAACGGGACGGGGATAATTCACCCCTCCACTTT.

The chain is built from TRBV29-1 and TRBJ2-1; TRBD2 aligns across 10 bases. The J segment lost 14 bases and the V segment lost 6 bases, leaving 10 bases of the junction unmatched. The germline gives CDR1 SQVTM, CDR2 ANQGSEA. The CDR3 sequence is 12 residues long. The CDR3 spells CSVAGSGGKEFF. In nucleotides, the CDR3 is TGCAGCGTCGCGGGTAGCGGGGGGAAGGAGTTCTTC.

The rearrangement links TRBV6-1 to TRBJ2-5, with D possibly being TRBD2 (6 bases). V lost 5 bases and J lost 4, with 23 bases in between. This CDR3 is built from 17 residues. Germline values: CDR1 MNHNS, CDR2 SASEGT. The CDR3 here is CASSFRGRPGVTETQYF. The CDR3 bases are TGTGCCAGCAGTTTCCGGGGACGCCCGGGGGTGACAGAGACCCAGTACTTC.

This clonotype appeared a few times. CDR3 protein: CASSQQGIQTQYF. CDR3 in DNA: TGTGCCAGCAGCCAACAGGGTATTCAGACCCAGTACTTC. The chain uses TRBV3-1 and TRBJ2-5, with D perhaps matching TRBD1 (5 bases). Germline V gene lookup returns CDR1 LGHDT and CDR2 YNNKEL (reference sequence). V gave up 2 bases and J gave up 6 bases, with 10 bases separating them. CDR3 size: 13 residues.